These T cell receptor beta chains were read from a single sample in a study of OX40 agonist ivuxolimab in advanced cancers. Method: immunoSEQ multiplex PCR; TCRdb's copy keeps in-frame clones and lacks some. The sample carries over 70,000 clones, approximately 90% recorded once. The specimen comprised CD4+ or CD8+ T cells sorted from blood, sampled in a trial of the OX40 agonist ivuxolimab. The receptors stem from an adult with an advanced solid tumor such as melanoma, head and neck, liver or kidney cancer. Both conserved end residues are part of each CDR3. Fields, in order: J gene, V gene, CDR3 protein.

j_gene: TRBJ2-3; v_gene: TRBV9; CDR3aa: CASSDGRRRYTQYF
j_gene: TRBJ2-2; v_gene: TRBV10-1; CDR3aa: CASSESPGTGELFF
j_gene: TRBJ1-1; v_gene: TRBV7-2; CDR3aa: CASSLTGVGAEAFF
j_gene: TRBJ2-5; v_gene: TRBV5-4; CDR3aa: CASSFTGGGETQYF
j_gene: TRBJ1-2; v_gene: TRBV9; CDR3aa: CASSPDTGHGRGYTF
j_gene: TRBJ1-3; v_gene: TRBV5-1; CDR3aa: CASSPDTSSGNTIYF
j_gene: TRBJ2-1; v_gene: TRBV7-9; CDR3aa: CASSLGTGGSNEQFF
j_gene: TRBJ1-4; v_gene: TRBV5-8; CDR3aa: CASSLVAQKLFF
j_gene: TRBJ1-5; v_gene: TRBV9; CDR3aa: CASSARTGQPQHF
j_gene: TRBJ2-3; v_gene: TRBV2; CDR3aa: CASSEETGGVSQYF
j_gene: TRBJ2-2; v_gene: TRBV14; CDR3aa: CASSLSGPHRELFF
j_gene: TRBJ2-1; v_gene: TRBV7-3; CDR3aa: CASSLRRTSGGYNEQFF
j_gene: TRBJ2-1; v_gene: TRBV9; CDR3aa: CASSVIAGGRNEQFF
j_gene: TRBJ1-2; v_gene: TRBV18; CDR3aa: CASSPASGYGYTF
j_gene: TRBJ2-5; v_gene: TRBV7-3; CDR3aa: CASSLGRPPGGTQYF
j_gene: TRBJ1-2; v_gene: TRBV5-5; CDR3aa: CASSLDPGGKSEYGYTF
j_gene: TRBJ2-5; v_gene: TRBV9; CDR3aa: CASSAQAILQETQYF
j_gene: TRBJ2-3; v_gene: TRBV19; CDR3aa: CASSISWTSGGARTDTQYF